This T cell receptor (beta chain) is from a study of T cell repertoires in cytomegalovirus infection. Study information: Both CMV infection and a matching HLA type were indicated by public TCR beta signatures.

In TCRdb, the reads were re-called with MiXCR into one record per CDR3 protein. The sample holds a few hundred thousand distinct CDR3 sequences, roughly 10% seen once. V was cut by 4 bases and J by 4 bases, with 11 bases left in between. Germline V gene sequence: CDR1 SGHTA, CDR2 FQGNSA. The CDR3 has 14 residues. Many counts were recorded for this clonotype. The antigen is unknown. Study observations and caveats: Summed frequency of public TCR beta families distinguished CMV carriers with the relevant HLA.

Input material: PBMCs. The origin of this receptor is a human donor in good health (CMV status not recorded). Some clones in this sample may be carry-over from other donors' samples. This rearrangement joins TRBV7-2 to TRBJ1-5, with no clear D. The CDR3 sequence is CASSYRAGNQPQHF. The CDR3 DNA reads as TGTGCCAGCAGCTACCGGGCGGGAAATCAGCCCCAGCATTTT.